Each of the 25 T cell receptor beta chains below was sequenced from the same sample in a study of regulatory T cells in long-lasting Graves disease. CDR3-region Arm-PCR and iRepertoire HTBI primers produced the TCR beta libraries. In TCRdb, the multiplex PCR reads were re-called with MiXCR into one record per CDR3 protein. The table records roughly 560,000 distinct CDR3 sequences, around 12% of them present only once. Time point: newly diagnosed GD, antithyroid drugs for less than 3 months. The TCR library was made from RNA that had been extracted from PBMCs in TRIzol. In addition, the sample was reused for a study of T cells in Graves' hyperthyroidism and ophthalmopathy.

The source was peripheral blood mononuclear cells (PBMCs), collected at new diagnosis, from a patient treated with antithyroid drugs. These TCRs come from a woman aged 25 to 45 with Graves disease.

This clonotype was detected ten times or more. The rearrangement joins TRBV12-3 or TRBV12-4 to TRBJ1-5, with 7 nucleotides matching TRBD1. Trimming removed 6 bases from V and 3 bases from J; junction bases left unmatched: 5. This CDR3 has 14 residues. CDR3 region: CASSRDSPNQPQHF. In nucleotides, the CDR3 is TGTGCCAGCAGCAGGGACAGTCCCAATCAGCCCCAGCATTTT.

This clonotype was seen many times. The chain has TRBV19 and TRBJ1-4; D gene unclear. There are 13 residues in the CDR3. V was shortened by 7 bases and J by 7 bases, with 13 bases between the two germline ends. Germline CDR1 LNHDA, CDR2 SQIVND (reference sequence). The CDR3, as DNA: TGTGCCAGTAAAGAGCGCTGGGGTGAAAAACTGTTTTTT. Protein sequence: CASKERWGEKLFF.

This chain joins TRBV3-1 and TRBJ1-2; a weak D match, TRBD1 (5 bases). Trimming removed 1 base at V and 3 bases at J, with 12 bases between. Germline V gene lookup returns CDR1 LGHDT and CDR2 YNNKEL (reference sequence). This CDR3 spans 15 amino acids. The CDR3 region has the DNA TGTGCCAGCAGCCAAGGGTCGGGGCAATACTATGGCTACACCTTC. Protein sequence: CASSQGSGQYYGYTF.

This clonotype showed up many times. The CDR3: CASGSGTHTGELFF. CDR3 bases: TGTGCCAGTGGTTCCGGGACCCACACCGGGGAGCTGTTTTTT. The V gene is TRBV19, the J gene TRBJ2-2; TRBD1 or TRBD2 may be the D gene (5 bases each). Looked up from germline, CDR1 is LNHDA and CDR2 is SQIVND (reference sequence). CDR3 length: 14 residues. Trimming removed 8 bases at V and 3 bases at J, with 13 bases between.

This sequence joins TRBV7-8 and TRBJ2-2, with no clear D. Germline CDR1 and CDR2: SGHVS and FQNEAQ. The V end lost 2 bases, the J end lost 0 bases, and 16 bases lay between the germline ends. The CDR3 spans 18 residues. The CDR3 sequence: CASSLRWLGGTNTGELFF. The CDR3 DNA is TGTGCCAGCAGCTTACGGTGGTTGGGCGGTACGAACACCGGGGAGCTGTTTTTT.

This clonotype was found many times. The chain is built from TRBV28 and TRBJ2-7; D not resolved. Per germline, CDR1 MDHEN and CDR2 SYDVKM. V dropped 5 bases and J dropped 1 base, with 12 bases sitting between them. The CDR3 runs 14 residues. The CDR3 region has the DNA TGTGCCAGCAGTGTACCCGCAGTGTCCTACGAGCAGTACTTC. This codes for CASSVPAVSYEQYF. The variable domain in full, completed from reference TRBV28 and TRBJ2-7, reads DVKVTQSSRYLVKRTGEKVFLECVQDMDHENMFWYRQDPGLGLRLIYFSYDVKMKEKGDIPEGYSVSREKKERFSLILESASTNQTSMYLCASSVPAVSYEQYFGPGTRLTVT.

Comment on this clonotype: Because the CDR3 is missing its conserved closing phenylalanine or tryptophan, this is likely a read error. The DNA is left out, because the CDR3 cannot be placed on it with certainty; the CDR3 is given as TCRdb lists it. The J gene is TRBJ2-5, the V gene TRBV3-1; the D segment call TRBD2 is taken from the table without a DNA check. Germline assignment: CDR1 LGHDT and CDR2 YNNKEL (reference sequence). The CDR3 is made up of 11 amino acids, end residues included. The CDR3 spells CASSHPGLVYI.

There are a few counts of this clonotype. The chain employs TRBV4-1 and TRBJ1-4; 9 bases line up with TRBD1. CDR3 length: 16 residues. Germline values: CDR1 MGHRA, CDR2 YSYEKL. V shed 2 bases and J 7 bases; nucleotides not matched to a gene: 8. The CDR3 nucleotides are TGCGCCAGCAGCCAAAACCGGGGGACAGGGTCTGAAAAACTGTTTTTT. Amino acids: CASSQNRGTGSEKLFF.

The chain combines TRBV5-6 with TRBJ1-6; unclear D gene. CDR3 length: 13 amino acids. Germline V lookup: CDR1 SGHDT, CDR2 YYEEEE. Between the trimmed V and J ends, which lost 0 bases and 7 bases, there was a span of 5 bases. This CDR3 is CASSLAQNSPLHF. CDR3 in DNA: TGTGCCAGCAGCTTGGCCCAGAATTCACCCCTCCACTTT.

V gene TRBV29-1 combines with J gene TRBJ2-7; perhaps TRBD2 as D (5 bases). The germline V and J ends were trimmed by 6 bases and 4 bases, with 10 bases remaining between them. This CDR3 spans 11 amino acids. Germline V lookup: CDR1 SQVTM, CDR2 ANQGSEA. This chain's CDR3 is CSVGDIYEQYF. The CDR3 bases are TGCAGCGTCGGGGATATTTACGAGCAGTACTTC.

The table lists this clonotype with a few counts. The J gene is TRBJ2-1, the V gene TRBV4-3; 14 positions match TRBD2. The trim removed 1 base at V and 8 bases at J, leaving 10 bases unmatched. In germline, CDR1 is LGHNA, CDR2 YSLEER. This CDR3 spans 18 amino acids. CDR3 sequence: CASSQVMTGTSGSYEQFF. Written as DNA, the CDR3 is TGCGCCAGCAGCCAAGTTATGACCGGGACTAGCGGGAGTTATGAGCAGTTCTTC.

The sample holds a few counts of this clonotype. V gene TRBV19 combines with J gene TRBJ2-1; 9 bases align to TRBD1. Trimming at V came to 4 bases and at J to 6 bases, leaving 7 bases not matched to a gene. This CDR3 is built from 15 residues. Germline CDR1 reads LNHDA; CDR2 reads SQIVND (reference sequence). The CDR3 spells CASSKTGTGSNEQFF. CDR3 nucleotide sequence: TGTGCCAGTAGTAAAACCGGGACAGGGAGCAATGAGCAGTTCTTC.

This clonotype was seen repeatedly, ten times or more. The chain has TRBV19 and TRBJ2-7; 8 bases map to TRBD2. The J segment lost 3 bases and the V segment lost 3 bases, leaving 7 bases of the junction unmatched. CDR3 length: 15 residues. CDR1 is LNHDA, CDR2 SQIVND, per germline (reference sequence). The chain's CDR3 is CASSISSGQFYEQYF. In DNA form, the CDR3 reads TGTGCCAGTAGTATTTCTAGCGGGCAATTCTACGAGCAGTACTTC. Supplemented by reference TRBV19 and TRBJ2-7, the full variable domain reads DGGITQSPKYLFRKEGQNVTLSCEQNLNHDAMYWYRQDPGQGLRLIYYSQIVNDFQKGDIAEGYSVSREKKESFPLTVTSAQKNPTAFYLCASSISSGQFYEQYFGPGTRLTVT.

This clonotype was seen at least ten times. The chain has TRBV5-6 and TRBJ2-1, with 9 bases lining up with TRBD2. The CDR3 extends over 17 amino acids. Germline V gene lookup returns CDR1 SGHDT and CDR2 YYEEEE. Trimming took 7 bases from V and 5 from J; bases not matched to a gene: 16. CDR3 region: CASELMGYRLADNEQFF. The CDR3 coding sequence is TGTGCCAGCGAGTTGATGGGCTACCGACTAGCGGACAATGAGCAGTTCTTC.

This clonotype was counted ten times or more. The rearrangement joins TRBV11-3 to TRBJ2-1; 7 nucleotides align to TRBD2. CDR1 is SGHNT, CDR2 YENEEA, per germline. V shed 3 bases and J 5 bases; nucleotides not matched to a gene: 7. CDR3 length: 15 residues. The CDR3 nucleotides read TGTGCCAGCAGCTTTTGGGAGGGCACCGACAATGAGCAGTTCTTC. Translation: CASSFWEGTDNEQFF.

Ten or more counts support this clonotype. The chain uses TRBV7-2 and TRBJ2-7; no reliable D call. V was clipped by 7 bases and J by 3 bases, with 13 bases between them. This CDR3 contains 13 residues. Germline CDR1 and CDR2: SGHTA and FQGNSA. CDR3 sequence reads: CASTISDGYEQYF. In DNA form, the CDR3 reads TGTGCCAGCACGATTAGTGACGGCTACGAGCAGTACTTC. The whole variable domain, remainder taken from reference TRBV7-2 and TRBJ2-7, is GAGVSQSPSNKVTEKGKDVELRCDPISGHTALYWYRQSLGQGLEFLIYFQGNSAPDKSGLPSDRFSAERTGGSVSTLTIQRTQQEDSAVYLCASTISDGYEQYFGPGTRLTVT.

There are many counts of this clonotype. For the CDR3, the DNA is TGTGCCAGCAGCTTAGCCGGACAGGGGGCGCATTTGCAGACCCAGTACTTC. This gives the protein CASSLAGQGAHLQTQYF. The gene calls are TRBV11-2 and TRBJ2-5; 11 bases map to TRBD1. Germline lookup yields CDR1 SGHAT and CDR2 FQNNGV. The CDR3 extends over 17 amino acids. V shed 1 base and J 6 bases; nucleotides not matched to a gene: 10. Complete variable domain (other parts from reference TRBV11-2 and TRBJ2-5): EAGVAQSPRYKIIEKRQSVAFWCNPISGHATLYWYQQILGQGPKLLIQFQNNGVVDDSQLPKDRFSAERLKGVDSTLKIQPAKLEDSAVYLCASSLAGQGAHLQTQYFGPGTRLLVL.

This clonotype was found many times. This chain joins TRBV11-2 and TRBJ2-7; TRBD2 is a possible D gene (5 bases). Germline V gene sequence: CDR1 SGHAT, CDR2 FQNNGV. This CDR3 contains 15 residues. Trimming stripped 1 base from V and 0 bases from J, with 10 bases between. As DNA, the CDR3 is TGTGCCAGCAGCTTAGTCGGGGTCCGCTCCTACGAGCAGTACTTC. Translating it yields CASSLVGVRSYEQYF.

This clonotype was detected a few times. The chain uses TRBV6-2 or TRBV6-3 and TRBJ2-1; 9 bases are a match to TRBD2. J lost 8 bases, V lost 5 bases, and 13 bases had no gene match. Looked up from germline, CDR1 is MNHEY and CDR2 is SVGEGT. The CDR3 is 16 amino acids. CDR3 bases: TGTGCCAGCAGTCGGCCGGGACTAGCTAACGGCCATGAGCAGTTCTTC. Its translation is CASSRPGLANGHEQFF.

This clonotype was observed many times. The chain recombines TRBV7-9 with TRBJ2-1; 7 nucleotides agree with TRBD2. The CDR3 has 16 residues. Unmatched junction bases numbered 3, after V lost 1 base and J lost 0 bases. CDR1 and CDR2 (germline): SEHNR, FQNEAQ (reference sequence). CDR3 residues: CASSLVAGGSYNEQFF. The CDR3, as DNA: TGTGCCAGCAGCTTAGTAGCGGGTGGCTCCTACAATGAGCAGTTCTTC.

The CDR3 protein is CASSPTAGNTEAFF. CDR3 bases: TGTGCCAGCAGTCCGACAGCCGGGAACACTGAAGCTTTCTTT. The chain recombines TRBV7-6 with TRBJ1-1; D is perhaps TRBD1 (5 bases). Germline CDR1 SGHVS, CDR2 FNYEAQ. The CDR3 is 14 amino acids. V was trimmed by 6 bases and J by 1 base, leaving 12 bases between them.

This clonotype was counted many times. CDR3 in amino acids: CASSASSGNTIYF. As DNA, the CDR3 is TGTGCCAGTAGCGCTAGCTCTGGAAACACCATATATTTT. The rearrangement joins TRBV19 to TRBJ1-3; D is uncertain. The germline gives CDR1 LNHDA, CDR2 SQIVND (reference sequence). The CDR3 sequence is 13 residues long. Trimming left V 6 bases short and J 0 bases short, with 6 bases between.

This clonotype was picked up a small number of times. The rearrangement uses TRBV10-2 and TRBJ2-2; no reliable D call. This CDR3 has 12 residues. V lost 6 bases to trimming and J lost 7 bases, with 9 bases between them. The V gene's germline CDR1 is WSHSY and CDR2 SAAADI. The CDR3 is CASRNLVGELFF. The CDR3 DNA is TGCGCCAGCAGGAACCTCGTCGGGGAGCTGTTTTTT.

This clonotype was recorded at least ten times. CDR3 bases: TGTGCCAGCAGTTACCAATCAGGCAATCAGCCCCAGCATTTT. Translated, it gives CASSYQSGNQPQHF. The rearrangement links TRBV28 to TRBJ1-5; no clear D. The CDR3 has 14 amino acids. Per the germline V gene, CDR1 is MDHEN and CDR2 is SYDVKM. The ends were cut back, 4 bases at V and 2 bases at J, with 9 bases in the middle.

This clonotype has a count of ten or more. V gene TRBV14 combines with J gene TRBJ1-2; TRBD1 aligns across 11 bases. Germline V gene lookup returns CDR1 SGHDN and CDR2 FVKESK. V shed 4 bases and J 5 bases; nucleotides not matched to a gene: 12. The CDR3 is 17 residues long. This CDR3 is CASSPRTGGPTLYGYTF. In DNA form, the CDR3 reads TGTGCCAGCAGCCCGCGGACAGGGGGCCCAACCCTGTATGGCTACACCTTC.